Below are 10 T cell receptor beta chains sequenced from a single sample in a study of cytomegalovirus exposure and HLA in healthy donors. In the PCR, 60 Vbeta and 13 Jbeta primers were used. Some clones are missing from TCRdb's copy, which holds only in-frame ones; the method was immunoSEQ multiplex PCR. The sample contains roughly 160,000 clones, roughly 80% of which appear only once. Sequenced: PBMCs. Receptor source: a man over 45 in good health and CMV-seropositive.

This chain uses TRBV4-1 with TRBJ1-2, with a possible D match to TRBD1 (6 bases). The CDR3 loop spans 14 amino acids. Trimming shortened V by 1 base and J by 2 bases, and 8 bases separated the two germline ends. The germline CDR1 and CDR2 sequences are MGHRA and YSYEKL. CDR3: CASSQAQGNYGYTF. CDR3 DNA: TGCGCCAGCAGCCAAGCCCAGGGGAACTATGGCTACACCTTC.

Only one count was recorded for this clone. The V and J genes are TRBV14 and TRBJ1-3; D perhaps matches TRBD1 (5 bases). This CDR3 contains 15 residues. V shed 6 bases and J shed 2 bases, with 14 bases lying between them. Germline CDR1 SGHDN, CDR2 FVKESK. The DNA of the CDR3 is TGTGCCAGCAGACCTTCCGGGACTCCTGGAAACACCATATATTTT. This translates into CASRPSGTPGNTIYF.

This chain connects TRBV25-1 to TRBJ1-2; D remains unclear. Germline CDR1 MGHDK, CDR2 SYGVNS. The ends were cut back, 4 bases at V and 5 bases at J, with 20 bases in the middle. This CDR3 has 16 amino acids. The CDR3 loop reads CASSGQADYFRYGYTF. The CDR3, as DNA: TGTGCCAGCAGTGGCCAGGCGGACTATTTTCGTTATGGCTACACCTTC.

The gene calls are TRBV27 and TRBJ1-1; D might be TRBD1 (6 bases). This CDR3 has 15 residues. Germline V gene sequence: CDR1 MNHEY, CDR2 SMNVEV (reference sequence). V was pared by 4 bases and J by 5 bases, with 17 bases between. The CDR3 spells CASSSYTGLGTEAFF. DNA of the CDR3: TGTGCCAGCAGTTCCTATACAGGGTTAGGGACTGAAGCTTTCTTT.

The rearrangement joins TRBV9 to TRBJ2-7, with no clear D. V gave up 0 bases and J gave up 0 bases, with 13 bases separating them. The germline V gene has CDR1 SGDLS and CDR2 YYNGEE. This CDR3 is built from 16 residues. This chain's CDR3 is CASSVGVGGSSYEQYF. The CDR3 bases are TGTGCCAGCAGCGTAGGAGTCGGCGGAAGCTCCTACGAGCAGTACTTC.

The chain couples TRBV18 to TRBJ1-3; D remains ambiguous. Trimming took 1 base from V and 2 from J, leaving 21 bases between them. The CDR3 covers 19 residues. Germline V gives CDR1 KGHSH, CDR2 LQKENI. The CDR3, as DNA: TGTGCCAGCTCACCACTTGCCGGTGTAGCTCCGAAAACTGGAAACACCATATATTTT. This sequence encodes CASSPLAGVAPKTGNTIYF.

This chain connects TRBV6-5 to TRBJ1-5; possibly TRBD1 for D (5 bases). CDR1 and CDR2 from the germline V gene are MNHEY and SVGAGI. Trimming took off 4 bases at V and 6 bases at J, with 10 bases between the two ends. The CDR3 is 13 residues long. The CDR3: CASSLGLGQPQHF. CDR3 in DNA: TGTGCCAGCAGTTTGGGACTCGGTCAGCCCCAGCATTTT.

V gene TRBV7-8 combines with J gene TRBJ1-5, with D uncertain. V was pared by 5 bases and J by 4 bases, with 15 bases between. The CDR3 contains 15 residues. CDR1 SGHVS and CDR2 FQNEAQ come from the germline V gene. The CDR3 protein is CASSPSRSVNQPQHF. The CDR3 coding sequence is TGTGCCAGCAGCCCCTCTCGGTCGGTTAATCAGCCCCAGCATTTT.

This chain connects TRBV2 to TRBJ2-6, with TRBD1 matching 8 bases. The V gene's germline CDR1 is SNHLY and CDR2 FYNNEI. There are 16 residues in the CDR3. Trimming at V came to 7 bases and at J to 1 base, leaving 6 bases not matched to a gene. The CDR3 sequence: CASKFDRGSGANVLTF. DNA for the CDR3: TGTGCCAGCAAGTTCGACAGGGGATCTGGGGCCAACGTCCTGACTTTC.

The table lists this clone with a count of one. The rearrangement uses TRBV14 and TRBJ2-1; D might be TRBD2 (6 bases). CDR1 and CDR2 from the germline V gene are SGHDN and FVKESK. V was clipped by 1 base and J by 7 bases, with 11 bases between them. The CDR3 length is 14 residues. The CDR3 DNA is TGTGCCAGCAGCCAAGTGAGCGGGCTGAATGAGCAGTTCTTC. Protein sequence: CASSQVSGLNEQFF.